The clone carrying this T cell receptor beta chain turned up a few times. No antigen is known for it. This specimen belongs to a study of OX40 agonist ivuxolimab in advanced cancers. In the study overall: Melanoma, hepatocellular carcinoma, head and neck or renal cell cancer occurred in dose-escalation patients. Overall study results and limits: In CD8+ T cells, expanded clones were on average more numerous than in CD4+.

Excluded were patients having autoimmune disease history or systemic immunosuppression. The CDR3 is 14 amino acids. Germline CDR1 and CDR2: GTSNPN and SVGIG (reference sequence). The V and J ends lost 0 bases and 8 bases respectively, with 15 bases between them. The protocol was immunoSEQ multiplex PCR, while the TCRdb copy is restricted to in-frame clones and leaves out a portion. The table lists approximately 99,000 clones, more than 95% of them singletons. The clonotype was recovered from an adult with an advanced solid tumor such as melanoma, head and neck, liver or kidney cancer. The sample in question was CD4+ or CD8+ T cells sorted from blood, obtained in a trial of the OX40 agonist ivuxolimab. The chain recombines TRBV30 with TRBJ2-3; perhaps TRBD2 as D (7 bases). CDR3 DNA sequence: TGTGCCTGGAGTGTTACGGGGGGCCGGGGTACGCAGTATTTT. This sequence encodes CAWSVTGGRGTQYF.